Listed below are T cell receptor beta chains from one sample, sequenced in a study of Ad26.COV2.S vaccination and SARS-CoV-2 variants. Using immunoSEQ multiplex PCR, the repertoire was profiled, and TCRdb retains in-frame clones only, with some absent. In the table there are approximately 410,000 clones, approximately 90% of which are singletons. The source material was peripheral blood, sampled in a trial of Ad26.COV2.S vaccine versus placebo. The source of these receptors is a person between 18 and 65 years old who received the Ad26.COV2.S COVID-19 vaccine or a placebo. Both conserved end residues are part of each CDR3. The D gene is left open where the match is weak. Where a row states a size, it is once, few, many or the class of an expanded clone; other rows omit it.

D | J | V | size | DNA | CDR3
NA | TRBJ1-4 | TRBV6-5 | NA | TGTGCCAGCAGGAGAGGGGTTAATGAAAAACTGTTTTTT | CASRRGVNEKLFF
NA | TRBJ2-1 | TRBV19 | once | TGTGCCAGTAGCCGGGGAGGACGTGTGGGTGGGAATGAGCAGTTCTTC | CASSRGGRVGGNEQFF
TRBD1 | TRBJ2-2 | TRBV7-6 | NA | TGTGCCAGCAGTGTGAACAGGGGTGGAACCGGGGAGCTGTTTTTT | CASSVNRGGTGELFF
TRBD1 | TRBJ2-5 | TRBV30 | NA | TGTGCCGGGGGACAGGATAACCAAGAGACCCAGTACTTC | CAGGQDNQETQYF
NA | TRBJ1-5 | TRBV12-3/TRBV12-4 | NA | TGTGCCAGCAGCTCAGTTGGCCAAGGGGCCCAGCATTTT | CASSSVGQGAQHF
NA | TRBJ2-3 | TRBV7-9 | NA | TGTGCCAGCAGCTATTCGGGGGGCACAGATACGCAGTATTTT | CASSYSGGTDTQYF
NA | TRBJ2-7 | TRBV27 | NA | TGTGCCAGCAGGGCCCTTGGGAACTACGAGCAGTACTTC | CASRALGNYEQYF
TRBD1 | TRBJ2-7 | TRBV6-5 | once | TGTGCCAGCAGTTACCGACAGGGGCCCTACGAGCAGTACTTC | CASSYRQGPYEQYF
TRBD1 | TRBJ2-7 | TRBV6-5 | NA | TGTGCCAGTAGGACCGACAGGGGGTTTCTCTACGAGCAGTACTTC | CASRTDRGFLYEQYF
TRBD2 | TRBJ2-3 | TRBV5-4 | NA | TGTGCCAGCAGCGTGGGACTAGCGTTGACAGATACGCAGTATTTT | CASSVGLALTDTQYF
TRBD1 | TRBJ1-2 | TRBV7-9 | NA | TGTGCCAGCAGCTTAGAGGTCCGGGACAGCTATGGCTACACCTTC | CASSLEVRDSYGYTF
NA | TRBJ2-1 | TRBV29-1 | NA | TGCAGCGGATCCCGGGCCGCGAATCTCAATAAGCAGTTCTTC | CSGSRAANLNKQFF
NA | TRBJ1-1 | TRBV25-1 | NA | TGTGCCAGCAGTAAACAGGGCATGAACACTGAAGCTTTCTTT | CASSKQGMNTEAFF
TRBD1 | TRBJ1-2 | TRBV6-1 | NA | TGTGCCAGCAGTGAAAGTCCAGGGGGGGACTATGGCTACACCTTC | CASSESPGGDYGYTF
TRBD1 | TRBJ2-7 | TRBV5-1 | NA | TGCGCCAGCAGCGACGGACAGGGGGTTAGCGACGAGCAGTACTTC | CASSDGQGVSDEQYF
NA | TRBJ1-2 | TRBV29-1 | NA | TGCAGCGTTGATGGACAGAACTATGGCTACACCTTC | CSVDGQNYGYTF
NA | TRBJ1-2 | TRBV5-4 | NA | TGTGCCAGCAGCTTGGATCGCTATGGCTACACCTTC | CASSLDRYGYTF
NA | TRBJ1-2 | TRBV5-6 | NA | TGTGCCAGCAGCTGGGACCCTAATAACTATGGCTACACCTTC | CASSWDPNNYGYTF
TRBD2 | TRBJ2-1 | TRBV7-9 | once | TGTGCCAGCAGCTTAGTGGGGGGGAGGTCCAATGAGCAGTTCTTC | CASSLVGGRSNEQFF
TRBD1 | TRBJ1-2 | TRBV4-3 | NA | TGCGCCAGCAGCCAAAGGATAGGGGCAGGGGGCTACTATGGCTACACCTTC | CASSQRIGAGGYYGYTF
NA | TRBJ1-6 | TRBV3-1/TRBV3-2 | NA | TGTGCCAGCAGCCCGGGACCCTATAATTCACCCCTCCACTTT | CASSPGPYNSPLHF
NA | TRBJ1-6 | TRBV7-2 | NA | TGTGCCAGCAGCTTATATCCCAGCTCCTATAATTCACCCCTCCACTTT | CASSLYPSSYNSPLHF
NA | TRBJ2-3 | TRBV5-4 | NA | TGTGCCAGCAGCGTTGAGGTGGCAACAGATACGCAGTATTTT | CASSVEVATDTQYF
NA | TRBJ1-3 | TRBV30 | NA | TGTGCCTGGAGTGTAGGACCAGTCTCTGGAAACACCATATATTTT | CAWSVGPVSGNTIYF
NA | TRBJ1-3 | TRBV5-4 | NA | TGTGCCAGCAGCTTGGCAGGGAGGGTTTCTGGAAACACCATATATTTT | CASSLAGRVSGNTIYF
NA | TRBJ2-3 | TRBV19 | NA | TGTGCCAGTAGCGAGGGGCCCGGCACAGATACGCAGTATTTT | CASSEGPGTDTQYF
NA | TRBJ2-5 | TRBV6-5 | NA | TGTGCCAGCAGTTACTCGGGAAAAGAGACCCAGTACTTC | CASSYSGKETQYF
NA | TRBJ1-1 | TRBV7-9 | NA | TGTGCCAGCACCGGGACGGGGAACACTGAAGCTTTCTTT | CASTGTGNTEAFF
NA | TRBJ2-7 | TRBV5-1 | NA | TGCGCCAGCAGCTTGAACTCTGGGACAAACTACGAGCAGTACTTC | CASSLNSGTNYEQYF
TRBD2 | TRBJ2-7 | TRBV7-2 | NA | TGTGCCAGCAGCTGGGCGGGGGGCGACCCGGCCTACGAGCAGTACTTC | CASSWAGGDPAYEQYF
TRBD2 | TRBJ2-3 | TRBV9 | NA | TGTGCCAGCAGCGTAGGTGTTCTAGCGGGGACAGATACGCAGTATTTT | CASSVGVLAGTDTQYF
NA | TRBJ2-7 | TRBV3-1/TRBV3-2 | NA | TGTGCCAGCAGCCAAGTGAGGGGCTACGAGCAGTACTTC | CASSQVRGYEQYF
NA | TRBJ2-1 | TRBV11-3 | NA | TGTGCCAGCAGCATGTTCAGGAGCTCCTACAATGAGCAGTTCTTC | CASSMFRSSYNEQFF
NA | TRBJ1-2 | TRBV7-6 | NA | TGTGCCAGCAGCTTAGGGCCAGAAGACTGGGGCTATGGCTACACCTTC | CASSLGPEDWGYGYTF
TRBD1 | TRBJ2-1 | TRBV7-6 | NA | TGTGCCAGCAGCTTAGATCCCGGACAGGGGGAAACCGATGAGCAGTTCTTC | CASSLDPGQGETDEQFF
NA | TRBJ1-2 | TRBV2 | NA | TGTGCCAGCAAGGGACTGGCGTGCACCTTC | CASKGLACTF
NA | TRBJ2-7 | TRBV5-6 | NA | TGTGCCAGCAGCCCAACTCGGGACGGCTTTTCCGAGCAGTACTTC | CASSPTRDGFSEQYF
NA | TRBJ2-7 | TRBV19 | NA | TGTGCCAGTAGTATTTCAGGGGATCGATCCTACGAGCAGTACTTC | CASSISGDRSYEQYF
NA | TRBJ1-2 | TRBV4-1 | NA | TGCGCCAGCAGCCAAGATCTGGTGGGGCGCGGTAACTATGGCTACACCTTC | CASSQDLVGRGNYGYTF
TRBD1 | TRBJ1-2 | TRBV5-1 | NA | TGCGCCAGCAGCTTGGAACCGGGACAGGGGGCCAGTGGCTACACCTTC | CASSLEPGQGASGYTF
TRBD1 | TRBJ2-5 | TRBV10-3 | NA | TGTGCCATCAGTGTGGGACAGTCTCAAGAGACCCAGTACTTC | CAISVGQSQETQYF
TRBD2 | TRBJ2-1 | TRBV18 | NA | TGTGCCAGCTCACCACCGGTGGACTGGGCGGGAGAATACAATGAGCAGTTCTTC | CASSPPVDWAGEYNEQFF
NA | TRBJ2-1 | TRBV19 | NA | TGTGCCAGTAGTACCCAGGTCTCTGGGTTTGATGAGCAGTTCTTC | CASSTQVSGFDEQFF
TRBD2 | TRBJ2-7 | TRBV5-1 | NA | TGCGCCAGCAGCTTGGCCGGGGGGGCCGACGAGCAGTACTTC | CASSLAGGADEQYF
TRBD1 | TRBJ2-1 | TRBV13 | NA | TGTGCCAGCAGCATCACCGGGACAGGAGACAATGAGCAGTTCTTC | CASSITGTGDNEQFF
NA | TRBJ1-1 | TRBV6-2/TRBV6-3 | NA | TGTGCCAGCAGTTACTCGACATGGAAGGGGGACACTGAAGCTTTCTTT | CASSYSTWKGDTEAFF
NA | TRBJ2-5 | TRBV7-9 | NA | TGTGCCAGCATCAATTTGGAGGGGCAAGAGACCCAGTACTTC | CASINLEGQETQYF
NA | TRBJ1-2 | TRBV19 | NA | TGTGCCAGTAGAAGGCCGACGCAAAGCTATGGCTACACCTTC | CASRRPTQSYGYTF
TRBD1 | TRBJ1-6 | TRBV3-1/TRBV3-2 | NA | TGTGCCAGCAGCGGAGGAAAGGGGGCAGGGCGGAATTCACCCCTCCACTTT | CASSGGKGAGRNSPLHF
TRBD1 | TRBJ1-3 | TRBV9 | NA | TGTGCCAGCAGCGGACGACAGGGGTACGGCGCCATATATTTT | CASSGRQGYGAIYF
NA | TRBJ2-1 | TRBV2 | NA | TGTGCCAGCAGTGAGAACCTGGGGTACAATGAGCAGTTCTTC | CASSENLGYNEQFF
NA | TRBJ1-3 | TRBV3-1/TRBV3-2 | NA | TGTGCCAGCAGCCAAGATACGGCCCCCTCTGGAAACACCATATATTTT | CASSQDTAPSGNTIYF
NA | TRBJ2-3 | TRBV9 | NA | TGTGCCAGCACCTTAGAGGGGGACACTAGCACAGATACGCAGTATTTT | CASTLEGDTSTDTQYF
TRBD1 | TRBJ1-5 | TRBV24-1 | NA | TGTGCCACCAGTGATTCTACAGGGGGGGGATATAGCAATCAGCCCCAGCATTTT | CATSDSTGGGYSNQPQHF
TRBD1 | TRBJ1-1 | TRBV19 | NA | TGTGCCAGTAGTAAAGACAGGGGAAGAGACACTGAAGCTTTCTTT | CASSKDRGRDTEAFF
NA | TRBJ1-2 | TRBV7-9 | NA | TGTGCCAGCAGCTTAGTAGTGGACAATAACTATGGCTACACCTTC | CASSLVVDNNYGYTF
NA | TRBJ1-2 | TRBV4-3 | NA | TGCGCCAGCAGCCACTGGACTGCGGGGGGGTCCCGTGGCTACACCTTC | CASSHWTAGGSRGYTF
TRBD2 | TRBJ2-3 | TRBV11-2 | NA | TGTGCCAGCAGCTTAATAGCGGGGGGGACGACAGATACGCAGTATTTT | CASSLIAGGTTDTQYF
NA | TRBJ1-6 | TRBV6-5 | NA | TGTGCCAGCAGTACCAGGGGAGGGCGCAATTCACCCCTCCACTTT | CASSTRGGRNSPLHF
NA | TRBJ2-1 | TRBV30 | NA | TGTGCCTGGAGTGCTATAAACAATGAGCAGTTCTTC | CAWSAINNEQFF